This T cell receptor beta chain is drawn from a study of blood T cell repertoires in COVID-19. Study summary: The United States, Italy and Spain supplied acute and convalescent COVID-19 samples. T cells, B-cell-depleted T cells, or PBMCs provided the cDNA or gDNA that served as material.

Under the authors' procedure: Reference gene primer amplification gave estimated nucleated cell counts. Repertoires were generated with immunoSEQ multiplex PCR, while TCRdb's copy carries only in-frame clones and drops some. V and J calls and clone size follow that table, whereas D and trimming were derived from the DNA. The sample contains about 230,000 clones, roughly 83% of which appear only once. The germline V and J ends were trimmed by 8 bases and 6 bases, with 17 bases remaining between them. The CDR3 has 13 residues. CDR1 is LNHDA and CDR2 is SQIVND in the germline V gene (reference sequence).

Sequenced material: peripheral blood. The chain combines TRBV19 with TRBJ2-7; D might be TRBD2 (7 bases). The clonotype comes from a man in his forties with acute or convalescent COVID-19. In DNA, the CDR3 is TGTGCCAGTGAGCGAGGGAGGGGGTCCGAGCAGTACTTC. Protein sequence: CASERGRGSEQYF.